This T cell receptor beta chain emerged from a study of neurological immune-mediated disorders. Study outcomes and limitations: None of the features examined (clinical or MRI) was associated with the multiple sclerosis repertoire cluster. One cluster of related CDR3 sequences contained, by phylogenetic grouping, the repertoires of 18 of 34 multiple sclerosis patients and formed a possible signature.

This clonotype was counted many times. Its matching antigen is unknown. Each TCR transcript was tagged with a 10-nucleotide random UMI during 5'RACE. MiXCR, applied by TCRdb to the 5' RACE reads, yields one record per CDR3 protein. The repertoire has about 46,000 distinct CDR3 sequences, under 3.5% of them found once; the top ten carry roughly 16%. This CDR3 comprises 14 residues. The germline V gene encodes CDR1 SEHNR and CDR2 FQNEAQ (reference sequence). V gave up 5 bases and J gave up 4 bases; unmatched junction bases: 4. The source is a woman in her forties or fifties with multiple sclerosis. The sample was PBMCs. This chain connects TRBV7-9 to TRBJ2-1, with 8 nucleotides matching TRBD2. CDR3 DNA: TGTGCCAGCAGCCTTAGCGGGGAGTACAATGAGCAGTTCTTC. Translated, it gives CASSLSGEYNEQFF.